Shown below are 21 T cell receptor beta chains from a single sample sequenced in a study of OX40 agonist ivuxolimab in advanced cancers. The table came from immunoSEQ multiplex PCR; TCRdb's copy has only in-frame clones and leaves some out. The data hold over 75,000 clones, with around 90% observed a single time. Sequencing was performed on CD4+ or CD8+ T cells sorted from blood, taken in a trial of the OX40 agonist ivuxolimab. The source of these receptors is an adult with an advanced solid tumor such as melanoma, head and neck, liver or kidney cancer.

This chain links TRBV18 with TRBJ1-1, with a weak D call TRBD1 (5 bases). V lost 1 base, J lost 0 bases, and 12 bases lay in between. Germline V lookup: CDR1 KGHSH, CDR2 LQKENI. The CDR3 length is 16 residues. CDR3 in DNA: TGTGCCAGCTCACCACAATTCTTAGGGGTGAACACTGAAGCTTTCTTT. Translated, it gives CASSPQFLGVNTEAFF. Supplemented by reference TRBV18 and TRBJ1-1, the full variable domain reads NAGVMQNPRHLVRRRGQEARLRCSPMKGHSHVYWYRQLPEEGLKFMVYLQKENIIDESGMPKERFSAEFPKEGPSILRIQQVVRGDSAAYFCASSPQFLGVNTEAFFGQGTRLTVV.

This clone has more than one count but fewer than ten. The chain combines TRBV28 with TRBJ1-6, with TRBD1 matching 9 bases. CDR1 and CDR2 (germline): MDHEN, SYDVKM. The V segment lost 6 bases and the J segment 16 bases; nucleotides outside the gene matches: 16. The CDR3 runs to 15 residues. The CDR3 sequence: CASSTGTGFSRWLHF. The CDR3 nucleotides are TGTGCCAGCAGCACCGGGACAGGGTTTAGTCGGTGGCTCCACTTT.

The chain employs TRBV28 and TRBJ2-1; D unclear. The CDR3 spans 15 residues. CDR1 MDHEN and CDR2 SYDVKM come from the germline V gene. Trimming cost V 6 bases and J 6 bases, with 18 bases left between them. CDR3 region: CASRPLNGPLNEQFF. The CDR3 DNA is TGTGCCAGCAGACCTCTTAACGGACCCCTCAATGAGCAGTTCTTC.

V gene TRBV5-1 combines with J gene TRBJ2-7; possible D gene TRBD2, 6 bases. The germline V and J ends were trimmed by 3 bases and 3 bases, with 16 bases remaining between them. The CDR3 has 15 residues. Per the germline V gene, CDR1 is SGHRS and CDR2 is YFSETQ. The CDR3 protein is CASSSMSGVGYEQYF. Here the CDR3 DNA reads TGCGCCAGCAGCTCAATGTCGGGGGTAGGCTACGAGCAGTACTTC.

The chain employs TRBV18 and TRBJ1-5, with a weak D call TRBD1 (6 bases). Germline V gene data show CDR1 as KGHSH and CDR2 as LQKENI. Trimming left V 3 bases short and J 7 bases short, with 16 bases between. CDR3 length: 15 amino acids. The CDR3 bases are TGTGCCAGCTCACCGTCCAGGGGCGAAGGGCAGCCCCAGCATTTT. Translation: CASSPSRGEGQPQHF.

This clone was found once. V gene TRBV5-1 combines with J gene TRBJ1-1; D might be TRBD1 (6 bases). Trimming removed 1 base from V and 1 base from J, with 8 bases in between. Germline assignment: CDR1 SGHRS and CDR2 YFSETQ. The CDR3 consists of 14 residues. Here the CDR3 reads CASSLSTGNTEAFF. The CDR3 DNA reads as TGCGCCAGCAGCTTGTCGACAGGGAACACTGAAGCTTTCTTT.

The chain combines TRBV5-1 with TRBJ1-4; 11 nucleotides line up with TRBD1. The trim removed 4 bases at V and 6 bases at J, leaving 5 bases unmatched. The CDR3 has 15 residues. The germline V gene has CDR1 SGHRS and CDR2 YFSETQ. The CDR3 sequence is CASSRRGQGDEKLFF. CDR3 DNA sequence: TGCGCCAGCAGCCGAAGGGGACAGGGGGATGAAAAACTGTTTTTT.

This clone was found once. This rearrangement joins TRBV5-4 to TRBJ2-1, with 11 nucleotides matching TRBD2. Trimming removed 4 bases from V and 5 bases from J; junction bases left unmatched: 5. CDR3 length: 15 amino acids. Per germline, CDR1 SGHNT and CDR2 YYREEE (reference sequence). Written as DNA, the CDR3 is TGTGCCAGCAGCCTTCTAGCGGGGGGCGACAATGAGCAGTTCTTC. Its protein product is CASSLLAGGDNEQFF. Using reference TRBV5-4 and TRBJ2-1 for the parts outside the CDR3, the full variable domain is ETGVTQSPTHLIKTRGQQVTLRCSSQSGHNTVSWYQQALGQGPQFIFQYYREEENGRGNFPPRFSGLQFPNYSSELNVNALELDDSALYLCASSLLAGGDNEQFFGPGTRLTVL.

The rearrangement uses TRBV6-5 and TRBJ2-7; weak D call: TRBD1 (6 bases). The V end was cut by 0 bases, the J end by 7 bases, with 10 bases between. CDR1 and CDR2 (germline): MNHEY, SVGAGI. The CDR3 sequence is 13 residues long. The CDR3, as DNA: TGTGCCAGCAGTTACTCAGGGACAAGGGAGCAGTACTTC. Protein product: CASSYSGTREQYF.

The V call is TRBV7-5, the J call TRBJ2-7; the D call TRBD1 from the table was never checked on the DNA. TRBV7-5 is termed a pseudogene. The CDR3 length is 13 residues. The CDR3 here is CVRSAGDSYEQYF. CDR3 DNA sequence: TGTGTCAGAAGCGCAGGGGACAGCTACGAGCAGTACTTC.

The rearrangement links TRBV19 to TRBJ2-7; D possibly corresponds to TRBD1 (5 bases). Germline CDR1 is LNHDA and CDR2 is SQIVND (reference sequence). V was trimmed by 5 bases and J by 0 bases, leaving 17 bases between them. The CDR3 covers 16 residues. CDR3 coding DNA: TGTGCCAGTAGTCCCAGCAGGGCGCAAAGCTCCTACGAGCAGTACTTC. Residues: CASSPSRAQSSYEQYF.

The chain couples TRBV2 to TRBJ2-3, with 8 bases that match TRBD2. Per the germline V gene, CDR1 is SNHLY and CDR2 is FYNNEI. Trimming took 1 base from V and 3 from J; bases not matched to a gene: 6. The CDR3 totals 16 residues. The CDR3 DNA is TGTGCCAGCAGTGAAGGGGATAGCGGGGAGACAGATACGCAGTATTTT. This translates into CASSEGDSGETDTQYF.

This clone is medium-sized within its sample. J is TRBJ2-1 and V is TRBV5-1; 9 bases map to TRBD1. The CDR3 contains 15 residues. Trimming cost V 4 bases and J 2 bases; bases outside gene matches: 4. CDR1 and CDR2 from the germline V gene are SGHRS and YFSETQ. CDR3 coding DNA: TGCGCCAGCAGCGCGGGACAGGGTACCTACAATGAGCAGTTCTTC. It is translated as CASSAGQGTYNEQFF.

The rearrangement links TRBV7-9 to TRBJ2-1; D unresolved. Germline assignment: CDR1 SEHNR and CDR2 FQNEAQ (reference sequence). The CDR3 is 12 amino acids. Deletions cut 3 bases from V and 8 bases from J, with 8 bases between. CDR3 coding DNA: TGTGCCAGCAGCTTTAACGTAGATGAGCAGTTCTTC. This gives the protein CASSFNVDEQFF. Full variable domain (missing parts from reference TRBV7-9 and TRBJ2-1): DTGVSQNPRHKITKRGQNVTFRCDPISEHNRLYWYRQTLGQGPEFLTYFQNEAQLEKSRLLSDRFSAERPKGSFSTLEIQRTEQGDSAMYLCASSFNVDEQFFGPGTRLTVL.

V is TRBV6-6 and J is TRBJ2-1, with D unclear. Germline CDR1 MNHNY, CDR2 SVGAGI (reference sequence). The CDR3 is made up of 11 amino acids. DNA of the CDR3: TGTGTTACCAGGCTCAACAATGAGCAGTTCTTC. This codes for CVTRLNNEQFF.

Note on this clone: The junction does not match germline at one end; this may be a read error. The V gene is TRBV7-8, the J gene TRBJ2-4, with TRBD1 identical over 9 bases. Germline V lookup: CDR1 SGHVS, CDR2 FQNEAQ. This CDR3 comprises 12 residues. The CDR3 DNA sequence: TGTGCCAGCAGCTCTCACACCGGGACAGGGCAATTC. Residues: CASSSHTGTGQF.

This clone is a singleton in its sample. J is TRBJ1-2 and V is TRBV7-9; D gene unclear. V lost 0 bases and J 5 bases, leaving 7 bases between the germline ends. There are 13 residues in the CDR3. Germline-derived CDR1 and CDR2 are SEHNR and FQNEAQ (reference sequence). Written as DNA, the CDR3 is TGTGCCAGCAGCTTAGCTGGCCCTTATGGCTACACCTTC. Its translation is CASSLAGPYGYTF.

This clone was counted between two and nine times. The chain employs TRBV27 and TRBJ1-6; 7 bases map to TRBD1. The CDR3 covers 14 residues. Germline lookup yields CDR1 MNHEY and CDR2 SMNVEV (reference sequence). The ends lost 3 bases at V and 11 bases at J; junction bases unmatched: 7. The CDR3 DNA reads as TGTGCCAGCAGTTTCAGGGGGGCGGGGACACCCCTCCACTTT. This encodes CASSFRGAGTPLHF.

The chain is built from TRBV30 and TRBJ2-3; the match to TRBD2 covers 8 bases. The CDR3 spans 16 residues. Germline V gene data show CDR1 as GTSNPN and CDR2 as SVGIG (reference sequence). Trimming removed 1 base from V and 2 bases from J; junction bases left unmatched: 8. The CDR3 nucleotides are TGTGCCTGGAGTGCTTTCCTGCGGGAGGCCACAGATACGCAGTATTTT. Its translation: CAWSAFLREATDTQYF.

The chain is built from TRBV7-3 and TRBJ2-2; TRBD2 might be the D (6 bases). Between the trimmed V and J ends, which lost 2 bases and 5 bases, there was a span of 6 bases. Germline V gene lookup returns CDR1 SGHTA and CDR2 FQGTGA. The CDR3 sequence is 13 residues long. The CDR3 here is CASSLRETGELFF. CDR3 sequence (DNA): TGTGCCAGCAGCTTACGGGAGACCGGGGAGCTGTTTTTT.

This chain connects TRBV28 to TRBJ1-4, with 7 positions matching TRBD1. The V and J ends lost 6 bases and 4 bases, in that order; junction bases with no gene match: 8. This CDR3 region has 15 residues. Germline V gene data show CDR1 as MDHEN and CDR2 as SYDVKM. CDR3 DNA sequence: TGTGCCAGCAGCCCACTACAGGGGTATAATGAAAAACTGTTTTTT. This encodes CASSPLQGYNEKLFF.